These T cell receptor beta chains were read from a single sample in a study of response to subunit inactivated influenza vaccine. One entry per CDR3 protein, called by TCRdb with MiXCR from the RT-PCR reads. This sample yields roughly 780,000 distinct CDR3 sequences, of which approximately 17% are seen a single time; roughly 10% belongs to the top ten. Sequences were derived from PBMCs from blood, sampled 4 to 6 days after vaccination. The receptors were gathered from a man aged 50-60 years who received an inactivated influenza vaccine. CDR3s include the opening cysteine and the closing phenylalanine or tryptophan. D genes are given only for firm matches. Clone sizes are given selectively: once, few, many, or a class where the clone is expanded.

TRBV20-1	few	TRBJ1-3	TRBD1	CSARGPGQGYGNTIYF	TGCAGTGCCAGAGGGCCGGGACAGGGTTACGGAAACACCATATATTTT
TRBV29-1	few	TRBJ2-3	.	CSAREGVSTDTQYF	TGCAGCGCCCGTGAAGGAGTAAGCACAGATACGCAGTATTTT
TRBV12-3/TRBV12-4	few	TRBJ2-7	TRBD2	CASSILAVYEQYF	TGTGCCAGCAGTATACTAGCGGTCTACGAGCAGTACTTC
TRBV18	.	TRBJ2-3	.	CASSPDRLGTDTQYF	TGTGCCAGCTCACCAGATCGACTGGGGACAGATACGCAGTATTTT
TRBV7-9	few	TRBJ1-3	.	CASSLATAGNTIYF	TGTGCCAGCAGCTTAGCTACAGCCGGAAACACCATATATTTT
TRBV6-5	few	TRBJ2-7	.	CASSQGRGEQYF	TGTGCCAGCAGTCAGGGACGTGGAGAGCAGTACTTC
TRBV5-1	.	TRBJ2-1	TRBD2	CASSLFSSGVDNEQFF	TGCGCCAGCAGCTTGTTTTCCAGCGGGGTTGACAATGAGCAGTTCTTC
TRBV7-9	.	TRBJ1-1	TRBD1	CATRTGGTEAFF	TGTGCCACCAGGACAGGGGGCACTGAAGCTTTCTTT
TRBV24-1	few	TRBJ2-1	.	CATMSSPGQPRRDEQFF	TGTGCCACCATGAGTTCCCCGGGACAGCCGCGGAGGGATGAGCAGTTCTTC
TRBV7-2	few	TRBJ2-7	.	CASSLFSLGEQYF	TGTGCCAGCAGCTTATTCAGCTTGGGGGAGCAGTACTTC
TRBV4-3	.	TRBJ2-1	TRBD2	CASSQDPSGEYNEQFF	TGCGCCAGCAGCCAAGATCCTAGCGGAGAGTACAATGAGCAGTTCTTC
TRBV6-6	.	TRBJ2-1	.	CASNFVAYNEQFF	TGTGCCAGCAACTTTGTAGCTTACAATGAGCAGTTCTTC
TRBV7-8	.	TRBJ1-4	.	CASSPAAATNEKLFF	TGTGCCAGCAGCCCGGCAGCTGCAACTAATGAAAAACTGTTTTTT
TRBV6-5	few	TRBJ1-2	.	CASSYSSRDYGYTF	TGTGCCAGCAGTTACTCGTCTCGGGACTATGGCTACACCTTC
TRBV7-6	.	TRBJ2-7	TRBD2	CASSPRSGGNYEQYF	TGTGCCAGCAGCCCGAGGAGCGGGGGGAACTACGAGCAGTACTTC
TRBV20-1	many	TRBJ2-2	.	CSARGSENTGELFF	TGCAGTGCTAGAGGGTCCGAGAACACCGGGGAGCTGTTTTTT
TRBV28	.	TRBJ2-7	.	CASSPTHEQYF	TGTGCCAGCAGTCCGACACACGAGCAGTACTTC
TRBV20-1	few	TRBJ2-7	.	CSARATYEQYF	TGCAGTGCTAGGGCCACCTACGAGCAGTACTTC
TRBV7-8	.	TRBJ2-6	.	CASSLAPQGLSGANVLTF	TGTGCCAGCAGCTTAGCACCACAGGGACTCTCTGGGGCCAACGTCCTGACTTTC
TRBV5-1	many	TRBJ2-5	.	CASSFEVRGETQYF	TGCGCCAGCAGCTTTGAGGTCAGGGGAGAGACCCAGTACTTC
TRBV25-1	.	TRBJ2-1	.	CASRPQGGIEQFF	TGTGCCAGCAGACCCCAGGGGGGGATTGAGCAGTTCTTC
TRBV9	few	TRBJ2-7	.	CASSPLIGYEQYF	TGTGCCAGCAGCCCCCTCATCGGGTACGAGCAGTACTTC